The rows below give T cell receptor beta chains drawn from one sample of a study of early T cells in non-severe SARS-CoV-2 infection. MiXCR, applied by TCRdb to the 5' RACE reads, yields one record per CDR3 protein. This table has 65,000 to 80,000 distinct CDR3 sequences, about 11% appearing once. The source material was whole blood. The receptors derive from an adult who was a healthcare worker with PCR-confirmed SARS-CoV-2 infection or an uninfected control (not recorded which). Both conserved end residues are part of each CDR3. Each record gives: V gene, J gene, D gene, clone size, CDR3 protein, CDR3 DNA. D genes are given only for firm matches. Size tells how often a clone was seen (once, few, many) or the class of an expanded clone, and some rows leave it out.

TRBV11-1	TRBJ2-5	NA	NA	CASSLGYQETQYF	TGTGCCAGCAGCTTGGGGTACCAAGAGACCCAGTACTTC
TRBV5-1	TRBJ1-1	NA	NA	CASSRDSTSTEAFF	TGCGCCAGCAGCAGAGACTCGACTAGCACTGAAGCTTTCTTT
TRBV20-1	TRBJ2-5	TRBD1	NA	CSASVPGQQETQYF	TGCAGTGCTTCTGTCCCGGGACAGCAAGAGACCCAGTACTTC
TRBV7-2	TRBJ1-2	NA	NA	CASSLVSGDGRGYTF	TGTGCCAGCAGCTTAGTTTCGGGAGACGGGCGGGGCTACACCTTC
TRBV9	TRBJ1-4	NA	NA	CASSVTGATNEKLFF	TGTGCCAGCAGCGTGACGGGAGCAACTAATGAAAAACTGTTTTTT
TRBV6-6	TRBJ2-7	TRBD1	many	CASIDPGQGVYEQYF	TGTGCCAGCATCGACCCGGGACAGGGGGTTTACGAGCAGTACTTC
TRBV3-1	TRBJ1-5	NA	NA	CASSPASNQPQHF	TGTGCCAGCAGCCCCGCCTCCAATCAGCCCCAGCATTTT
TRBV12-3/TRBV12-4	TRBJ2-1	TRBD2	many	CASRRLARSFF	TGTGCCAGCAGGCGACTAGCCCGCTCCTTCTTC
TRBV12-3/TRBV12-4	TRBJ2-5	NA	few	CASSPTTGISQETQYF	TGTGCCAGCAGTCCGACAACCGGGATATCACAAGAGACCCAGTACTTC
TRBV2	TRBJ2-5	TRBD2	few	CASSEGSGSQETQYF	TGTGCCAGCAGTGAAGGTAGCGGGAGCCAAGAGACCCAGTACTTC
TRBV18	TRBJ1-6	NA	few	CASSPEGGGNSPLHF	TGTGCCAGCTCACCAGAGGGTGGAGGTAATTCACCCCTCCACTTT
TRBV2	TRBJ2-4	NA	NA	CASSGPAKNIQYF	TGTGCCAGCAGTGGCCCAGCCAAAAACATTCAGTACTTC
TRBV5-5	TRBJ2-6	TRBD1	few	CASSVTGARSGANVLTF	TGTGCCAGCAGCGTCACAGGGGCCCGCTCTGGGGCCAACGTCCTGACTTTC
TRBV7-8	TRBJ1-4	NA	many	CASSLRDAGEKLFF	TGTGCCAGCAGCTTACGCGACGCTGGGGAAAAACTGTTTTTT
TRBV20-1	TRBJ2-7	NA	NA	CSARAPGTIEQYF	TGCAGTGCTAGAGCCCCCGGGACAATCGAGCAGTACTTC
TRBV5-1	TRBJ1-1	NA	few	CASSLEGRVSTFF	TGCGCCAGCAGCTTGGAGGGACGAGTAAGTACTTTCTTT
TRBV20-1	TRBJ2-3	NA	many	CSANGVTDTQYF	TGCAGTGCTAACGGGGTCACAGATACGCAGTATTTT
TRBV12-3/TRBV12-4	TRBJ2-1	NA	many	CASSSLAGSSYNEQFF	TGTGCCAGCAGTTCCCTGGCGGGGAGCTCCTACAATGAGCAGTTCTTC
TRBV27	TRBJ2-2	NA	few	CASSLEGFTGELFF	TGTGCCAGCAGTTTGGAGGGATTCACCGGGGAGCTGTTTTTT
TRBV11-2	TRBJ2-5	TRBD1	few	CASSFRQGQETQYF	TGTGCCAGCAGCTTTCGACAGGGCCAAGAGACCCAGTACTTC
TRBV7-2	TRBJ2-4	TRBD2	few	CASSLSWVAGDQYF	TGTGCCAGCAGCTTAAGCTGGGTAGCGGGGGATCAGTACTTC
TRBV29-1	TRBJ2-7	NA	medium-sized	CSVEEEGDTRQVGEQYF	TGCAGCGTTGAAGAGGAGGGTGACACCCGACAGGTGGGGGAGCAGTACTTC